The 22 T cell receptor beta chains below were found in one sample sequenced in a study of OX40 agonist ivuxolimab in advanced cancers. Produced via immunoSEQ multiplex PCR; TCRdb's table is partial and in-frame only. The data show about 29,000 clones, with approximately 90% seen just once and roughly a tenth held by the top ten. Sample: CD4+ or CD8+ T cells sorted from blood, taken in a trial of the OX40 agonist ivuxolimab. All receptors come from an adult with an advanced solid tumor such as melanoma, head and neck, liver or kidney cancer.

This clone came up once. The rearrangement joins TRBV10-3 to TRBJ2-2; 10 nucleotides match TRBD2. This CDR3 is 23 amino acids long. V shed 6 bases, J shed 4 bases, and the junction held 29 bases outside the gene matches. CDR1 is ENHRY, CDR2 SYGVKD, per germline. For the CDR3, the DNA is TGTGCCATCAGGGATTTGAGAGTTAAGGAGCGGGGGGGATTCCCTCCTATCACCGGGGAGCTGTTTTTT. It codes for CAIRDLRVKERGGFPPITGELFF.

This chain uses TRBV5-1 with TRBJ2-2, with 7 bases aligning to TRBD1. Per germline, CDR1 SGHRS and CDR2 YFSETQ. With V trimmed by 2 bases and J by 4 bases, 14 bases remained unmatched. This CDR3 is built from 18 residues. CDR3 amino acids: CASSFLRGLVRGTGELFF. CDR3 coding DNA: TGCGCCAGCAGCTTCCTGAGGGGGCTGGTGAGGGGCACCGGGGAGCTGTTTTTT.

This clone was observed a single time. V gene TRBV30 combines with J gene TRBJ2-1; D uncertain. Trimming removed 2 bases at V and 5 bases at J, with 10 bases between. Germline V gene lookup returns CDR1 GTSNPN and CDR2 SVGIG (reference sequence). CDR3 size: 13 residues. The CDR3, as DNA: TGTGCCTGGAGTAAGATGGGCAACAATGAGCAGTTCTTC. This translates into CAWSKMGNNEQFF.

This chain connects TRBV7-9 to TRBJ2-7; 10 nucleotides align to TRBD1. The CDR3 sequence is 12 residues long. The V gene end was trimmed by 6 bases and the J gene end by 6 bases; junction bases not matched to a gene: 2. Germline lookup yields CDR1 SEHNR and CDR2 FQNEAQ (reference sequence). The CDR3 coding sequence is TGTGCCAGCAGTAGGGACAGGGGCGAGCAGTACTTC. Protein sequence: CASSRDRGEQYF.

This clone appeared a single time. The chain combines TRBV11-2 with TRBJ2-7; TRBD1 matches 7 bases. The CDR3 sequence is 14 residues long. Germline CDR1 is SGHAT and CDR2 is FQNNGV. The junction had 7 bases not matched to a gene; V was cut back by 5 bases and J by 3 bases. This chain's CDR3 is CASSPTGSRYEQYF. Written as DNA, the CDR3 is TGTGCCAGCAGCCCGACAGGGTCTCGCTACGAGCAGTACTTC.

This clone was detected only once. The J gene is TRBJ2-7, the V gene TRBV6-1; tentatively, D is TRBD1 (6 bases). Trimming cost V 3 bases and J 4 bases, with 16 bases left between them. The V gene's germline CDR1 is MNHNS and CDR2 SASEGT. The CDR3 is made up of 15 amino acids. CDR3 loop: CASSDKQGSPYEQYF. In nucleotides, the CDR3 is TGTGCCAGCAGTGACAAACAGGGATCCCCATACGAGCAGTACTTC.

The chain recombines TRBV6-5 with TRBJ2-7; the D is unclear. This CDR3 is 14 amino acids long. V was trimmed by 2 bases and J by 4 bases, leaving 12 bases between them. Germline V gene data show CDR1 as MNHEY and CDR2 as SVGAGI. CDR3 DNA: TGTGCCAGCAGTTACACACCTAACCCGTACGAGCAGTACTTC. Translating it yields CASSYTPNPYEQYF.

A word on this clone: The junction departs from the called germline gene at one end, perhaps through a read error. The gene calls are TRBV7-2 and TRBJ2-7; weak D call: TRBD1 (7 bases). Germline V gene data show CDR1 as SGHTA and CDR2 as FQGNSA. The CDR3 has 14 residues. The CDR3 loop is CASSLEQGRYEQHF. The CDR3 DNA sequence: TGTGCCAGCAGCTTGGAACAGGGGAGGTACGAGCAGCACTTC.

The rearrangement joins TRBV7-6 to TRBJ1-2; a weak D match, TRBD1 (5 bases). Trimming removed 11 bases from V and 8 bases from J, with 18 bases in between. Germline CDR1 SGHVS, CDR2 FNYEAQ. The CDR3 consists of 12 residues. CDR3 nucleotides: TGTGCCGGCTGGGACGGCCGGGCGGGCTACACCTTC. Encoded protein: CAGWDGRAGYTF.

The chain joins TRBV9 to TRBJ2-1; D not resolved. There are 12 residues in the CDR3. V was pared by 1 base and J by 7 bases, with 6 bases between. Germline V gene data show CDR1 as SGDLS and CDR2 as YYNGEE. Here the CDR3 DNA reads TGTGCCAGCAGCGTATGGGGAAATGAGCAGTTCTTC. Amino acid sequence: CASSVWGNEQFF.

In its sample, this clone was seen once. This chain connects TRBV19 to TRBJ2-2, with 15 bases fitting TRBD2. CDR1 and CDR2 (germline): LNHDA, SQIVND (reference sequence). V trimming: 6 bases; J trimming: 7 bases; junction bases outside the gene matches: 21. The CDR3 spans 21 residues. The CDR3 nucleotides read TGTGCCAGTAGGAGAACATTTATCCGGACTAGCGGGAGGGCCTCGGGCGGGGAGCTGTTTTTT. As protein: CASRRTFIRTSGRASGGELFF.

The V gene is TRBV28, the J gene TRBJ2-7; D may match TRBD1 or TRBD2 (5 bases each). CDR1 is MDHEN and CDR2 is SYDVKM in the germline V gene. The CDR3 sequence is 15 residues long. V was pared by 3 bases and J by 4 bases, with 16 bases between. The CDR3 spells CASSFRGPRIYEQYF. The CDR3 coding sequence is TGTGCCAGCAGTTTTAGGGGACCGAGGATTTACGAGCAGTACTTC.

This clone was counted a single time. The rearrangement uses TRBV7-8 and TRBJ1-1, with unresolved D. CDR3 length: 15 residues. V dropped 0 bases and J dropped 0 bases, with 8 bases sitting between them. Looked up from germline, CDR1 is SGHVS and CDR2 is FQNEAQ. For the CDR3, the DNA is TGTGCCAGCAGCTTAGCAGCCAGGATGAACACTGAAGCTTTCTTT. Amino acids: CASSLAARMNTEAFF.

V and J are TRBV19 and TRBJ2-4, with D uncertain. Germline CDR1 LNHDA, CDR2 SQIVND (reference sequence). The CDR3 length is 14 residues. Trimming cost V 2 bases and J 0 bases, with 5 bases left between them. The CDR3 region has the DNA TGTGCCAGTAGTATAAAGGGAGCCAAAAACATTCAGTACTTC. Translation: CASSIKGAKNIQYF.

For the CDR3, the DNA is TGTGCCTGGATCGCGGGCGGCTACACCTTC. It codes for CAWIAGGYTF. The chain couples TRBV30 to TRBJ1-2, with no clear D. Trimming took 4 bases from V and 8 from J, leaving 8 bases between them. The CDR3 is 10 amino acids. Germline CDR1 GTSNPN, CDR2 SVGIG (reference sequence).

This chain's CDR3 is CAWSTSGTSGEQFF. CDR3 bases: TGTGCCTGGAGTACTAGCGGGACTAGCGGTGAGCAGTTCTTC. This chain links TRBV30 with TRBJ2-1; 11 bases align to TRBD2. With 2 bases clipped from V and 9 bases from J, the junction kept 6 bases outside the gene matches. Germline V gives CDR1 GTSNPN, CDR2 SVGIG (reference sequence). The CDR3 totals 14 residues. The variable domain in full, with the rest retrieved from reference TRBV30 and TRBJ2-1, is SQTIHQWPATLVQPVGSPLSLECTVEGTSNPNLYWYRQAAGRGLQLLFYSVGIGQISSEVPQNLSASRPQDRQFILSSKKLLLSDSGFYLCAWSTSGTSGEQFFGPGTRLTVL.

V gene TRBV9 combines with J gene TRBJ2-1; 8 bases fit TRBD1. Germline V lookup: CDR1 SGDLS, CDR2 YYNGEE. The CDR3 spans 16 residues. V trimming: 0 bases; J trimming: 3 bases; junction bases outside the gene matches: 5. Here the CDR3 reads CASSVDGQGFYNEQFF. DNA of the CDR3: TGTGCCAGCAGCGTAGATGGACAGGGCTTCTACAATGAGCAGTTCTTC.

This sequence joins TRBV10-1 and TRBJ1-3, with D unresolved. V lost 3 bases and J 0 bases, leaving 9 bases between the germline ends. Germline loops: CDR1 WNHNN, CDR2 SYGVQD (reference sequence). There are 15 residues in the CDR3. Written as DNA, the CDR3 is TGCGCCAGCAGTGATGGCTACAGCTCTGGAAACACCATATATTTT. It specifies CASSDGYSSGNTIYF.

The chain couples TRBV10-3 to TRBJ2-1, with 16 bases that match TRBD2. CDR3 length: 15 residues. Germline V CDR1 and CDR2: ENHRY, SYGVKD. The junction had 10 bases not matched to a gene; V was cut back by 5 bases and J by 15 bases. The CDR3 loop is CAISQGLAGGKMRFF. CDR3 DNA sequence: TGTGCCATCAGTCAGGGACTAGCGGGAGGGAAGATGCGGTTCTTC.

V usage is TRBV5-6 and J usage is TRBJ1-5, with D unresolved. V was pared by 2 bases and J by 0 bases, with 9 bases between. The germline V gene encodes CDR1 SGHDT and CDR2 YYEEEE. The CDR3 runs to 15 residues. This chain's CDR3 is CASSLSGSSNQPQHF. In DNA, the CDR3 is TGTGCCAGCAGCTTAAGCGGAAGTAGCAATCAGCCCCAGCATTTT.

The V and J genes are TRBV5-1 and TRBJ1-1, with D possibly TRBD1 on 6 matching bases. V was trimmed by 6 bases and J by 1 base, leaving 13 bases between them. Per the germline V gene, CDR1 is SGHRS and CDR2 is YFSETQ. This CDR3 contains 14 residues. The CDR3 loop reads CASTHLGQNTEAFF. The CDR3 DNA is TGCGCCAGCACCCATCTGGGACAGAACACTGAAGCTTTCTTT.

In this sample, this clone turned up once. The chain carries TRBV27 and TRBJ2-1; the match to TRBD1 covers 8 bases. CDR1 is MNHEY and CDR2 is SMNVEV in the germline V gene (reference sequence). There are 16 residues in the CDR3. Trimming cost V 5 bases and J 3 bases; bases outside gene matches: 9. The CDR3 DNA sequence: TGTGCCAGCAGTCGGACAGGGAACCACTTCTACAATGAGCAGTTCTTC. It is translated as CASSRTGNHFYNEQFF.